This TCR beta chain stems from a study of blood T cell repertoires in COVID-19. About the research overall: Acute and convalescent COVID-19 samples came from the United States, Italy and Spain.

This CDR3 has 15 amino acids. Sequencing was performed with immunoSEQ multiplex PCR; in TCRdb, only in-frame clones are kept and a portion is missing. The table lists 120,000 or so clones, around 85% of them singletons. The chain is built from TRBV21-1 and TRBJ1-2; the table's D call, TRBD1, was not checked against the DNA. TRBV21-1 is noted as a pseudogene. Input material: peripheral blood. The clonotype originates from a man aged 50-60 years with acute or convalescent COVID-19. CDR3 protein: CASSLRQGAHYGYTF. In nucleotides, the CDR3 is TGTGCCAGCAGCCTAAGACAGGGGGCCCACTATGGCTACACCTTC.